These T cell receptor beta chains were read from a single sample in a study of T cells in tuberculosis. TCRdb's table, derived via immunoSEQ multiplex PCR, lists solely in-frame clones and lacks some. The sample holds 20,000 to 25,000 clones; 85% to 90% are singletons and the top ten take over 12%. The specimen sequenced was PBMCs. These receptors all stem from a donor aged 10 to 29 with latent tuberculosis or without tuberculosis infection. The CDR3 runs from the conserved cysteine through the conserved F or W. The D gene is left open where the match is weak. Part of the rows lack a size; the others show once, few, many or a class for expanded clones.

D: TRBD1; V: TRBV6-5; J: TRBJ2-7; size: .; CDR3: CASRYTGQGVYEQYF; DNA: TGTGCCAGCAGATATACCGGGCAGGGGGTCTACGAGCAGTACTTC
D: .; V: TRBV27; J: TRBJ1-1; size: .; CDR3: CASRKETNTEAFF; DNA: TGTGCCAGCAGAAAGGAGACCAACACTGAAGCTTTCTTT
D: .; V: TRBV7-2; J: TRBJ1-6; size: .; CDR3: CASSLNRSPLHF; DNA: TGTGCCAGCAGCTTAAATCGTTCACCCCTCCACTTT
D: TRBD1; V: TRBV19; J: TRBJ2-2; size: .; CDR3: CASSTLDRRNTGELFF; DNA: TGTGCCAGTAGTACCTTGGACAGGAGGAACACCGGGGAGCTGTTTTTT
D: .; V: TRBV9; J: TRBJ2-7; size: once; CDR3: CASTFPPAGKGSYEQYF; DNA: TGTGCCAGCACCTTTCCCCCTGCAGGGAAGGGGTCCTACGAGCAGTACTTC
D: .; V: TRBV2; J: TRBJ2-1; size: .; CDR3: CASSRTVSSYNEQFF; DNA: TGTGCCAGCAGTCGGACAGTCAGCTCCTACAATGAGCAGTTCTTC
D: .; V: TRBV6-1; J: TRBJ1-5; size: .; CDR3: CASNARGSGQPQHF; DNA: TGTGCCAGCAATGCCCGGGGGTCGGGACAGCCCCAGCATTTT
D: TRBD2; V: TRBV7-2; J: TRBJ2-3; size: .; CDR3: CASSSLAGGPDTQYF; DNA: TGTGCCAGCAGCTCGCTAGCGGGGGGGCCAGATACGCAGTATTTT
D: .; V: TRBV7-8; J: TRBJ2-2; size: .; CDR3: CASSLALGFRGELFF; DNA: TGTGCCAGCAGCTTAGCGCTCGGGTTTCGCGGGGAGCTGTTTTTT
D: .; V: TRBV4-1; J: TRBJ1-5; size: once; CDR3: CASSPLWGVGNQPQHF; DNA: TGCGCCAGCAGCCCCCTCTGGGGAGTCGGCAATCAGCCCCAGCATTTT
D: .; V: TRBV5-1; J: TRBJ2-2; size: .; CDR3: CASSLGSVNTGELFF; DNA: TGCGCCAGCAGCTTGGGCTCAGTGAACACCGGGGAGCTGTTTTTT
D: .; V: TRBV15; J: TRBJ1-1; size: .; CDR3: CATSRGRILNTEAFF; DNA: TGTGCCACCAGCAGAGGCAGAATATTGAACACTGAAGCTTTCTTT
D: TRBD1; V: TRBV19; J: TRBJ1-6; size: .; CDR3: CASRGTGENPPLHF; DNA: TGTGCCAGTAGAGGGACAGGGGAAAACCCACCCCTCCACTTT
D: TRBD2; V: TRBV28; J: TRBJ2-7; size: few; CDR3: CASRTSGGVYEQYF; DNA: TGTGCCAGCAGGACTAGCGGGGGGGTCTACGAGCAGTACTTC
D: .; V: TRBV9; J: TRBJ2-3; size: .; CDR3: CASSVMAGTDTQYF; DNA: TGTGCCAGCAGCGTAATGGCGGGCACAGATACGCAGTATTTT
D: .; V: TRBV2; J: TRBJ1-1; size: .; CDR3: CASNPTALNTEAFF; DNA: TGTGCCAGCAACCCGACAGCCTTGAACACTGAAGCTTTCTTT
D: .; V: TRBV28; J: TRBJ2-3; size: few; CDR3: CASGGPPTDTQYF; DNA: TGTGCCAGCGGGGGCCCTCCCACAGATACGCAGTATTTT
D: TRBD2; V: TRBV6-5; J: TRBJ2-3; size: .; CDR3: CASSLSGGAADTQYF; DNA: TGTGCCAGCAGTTTGAGCGGGGGGGCCGCAGATACGCAGTATTTT
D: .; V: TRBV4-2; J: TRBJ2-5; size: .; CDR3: CASSHPGGGVQETQYF; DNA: TGTGCCAGCAGCCACCCCGGAGGCGGGGTCCAAGAGACCCAGTACTTC
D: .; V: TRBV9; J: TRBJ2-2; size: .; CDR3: CASSAQPAGIGVTGELFF; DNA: TGTGCCAGCAGCGCGCAACCGGCAGGAATTGGCGTCACCGGGGAGCTGTTTTTT
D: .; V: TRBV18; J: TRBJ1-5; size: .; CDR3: CASSPRAGDQPQHF; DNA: TGTGCCAGCTCACCACGGGCAGGGGATCAGCCCCAGCATTTT